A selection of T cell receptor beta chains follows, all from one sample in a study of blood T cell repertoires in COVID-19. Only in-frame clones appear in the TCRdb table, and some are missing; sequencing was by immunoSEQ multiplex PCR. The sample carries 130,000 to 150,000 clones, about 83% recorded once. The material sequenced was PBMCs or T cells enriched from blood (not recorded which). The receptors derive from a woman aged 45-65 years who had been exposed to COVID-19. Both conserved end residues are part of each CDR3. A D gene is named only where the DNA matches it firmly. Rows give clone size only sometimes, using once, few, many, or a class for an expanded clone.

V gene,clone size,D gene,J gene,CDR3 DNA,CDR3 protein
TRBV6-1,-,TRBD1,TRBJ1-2,TGTGCCAGCAGTGAACCCTCCGGGACAGGGGTAATCTACACCTTC,CASSEPSGTGVIYTF
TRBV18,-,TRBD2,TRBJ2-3,TGTGCCAGCTCACCTGATGCAGCTATAGGACTAGCGGGAACTAGCACAGATACGCAGTATTTT,CASSPDAAIGLAGTSTDTQYF
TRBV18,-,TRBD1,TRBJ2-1,TGTGCCAGCTCGGGCGGACAGGGGAATGAGCAGTTCTTC,CASSGGQGNEQFF
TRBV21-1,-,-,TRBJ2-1,TGTGCCAGATACAGGGGTGAGCAGTTCTTC,CARYRGEQFF
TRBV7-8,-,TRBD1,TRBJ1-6,TGTGCCAGCAGCTCGGACAGGGTGCCGCGGCCCTATAATTCACCCCTCCACTTT,CASSSDRVPRPYNSPLHF
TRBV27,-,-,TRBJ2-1,TGTGCCAGCGCAACCCGGGACTCGCCTTACAATGAGCAGTTCTTC,CASATRDSPYNEQFF
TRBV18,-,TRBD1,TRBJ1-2,TGTGCCAGCTCACCAAAGGGGGCCTCTGGCTACACCTTC,CASSPKGASGYTF
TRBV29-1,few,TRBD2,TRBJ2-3,TGCAGCGCCAAAGCGGGGAAGAATACGCAGTATTTT,CSAKAGKNTQYF
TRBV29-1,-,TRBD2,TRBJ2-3,TGCAGCGTGCGGGAGAAGCCAGATACGCAGTATTTT,CSVREKPDTQYF
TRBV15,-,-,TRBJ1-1,TGTGCCACCAGCACGCGTACACAGGGTCGGGCTGAAGCTTTCTTT,CATSTRTQGRAEAFF
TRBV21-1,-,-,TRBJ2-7,TGTGCCAGCAGCCAACTCCGCGGTGGAGAGCAGTACTTC,CASSQLRGGEQYF
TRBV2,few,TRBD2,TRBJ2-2,TGTGCCAGCAGGGAGACTAGCGTAGGCACCGGGGAGCTGTTTTTT,CASRETSVGTGELFF
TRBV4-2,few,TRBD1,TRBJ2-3,TGTGCCAGCAGTCAGCGGGACAGGGATGCAGATACGCAGTATTTT,CASSQRDRDADTQYF
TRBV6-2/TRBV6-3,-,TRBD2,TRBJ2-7,TGTGCCAGCAGTTTCGGACTAGCGTGGTCCTACGAGCAGTACTTC,CASSFGLAWSYEQYF
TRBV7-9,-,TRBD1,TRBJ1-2,TGTGCCATACAGGGGGACTATGGCTACACCTTC,CAIQGDYGYTF
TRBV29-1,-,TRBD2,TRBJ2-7,TGCAGCGTGGGGACCTTAGCGGGAGGGCAGAAAAACGAGCAGTACTTC,CSVGTLAGGQKNEQYF
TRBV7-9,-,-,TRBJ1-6,TGTGCCAGCAGCTTAGCAGGGGTGGGGTCACCCCTCCACTTT,CASSLAGVGSPLHF
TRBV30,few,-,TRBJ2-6,TGTGCCTGGAGTGTACGCGGGGCTGGGGCCAACGTCCTGACTTTC,CAWSVRGAGANVLTF
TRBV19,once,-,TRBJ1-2,TGTGCCAGTAGTCGGGGAGAGGATGGCTACACCTTC,CASSRGEDGYTF
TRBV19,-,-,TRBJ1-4,TGTGCCAGTAGCCCACAGGTATTGGATGAAAAACTGTTTTTT,CASSPQVLDEKLFF
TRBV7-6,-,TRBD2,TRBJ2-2,TGTGCCAGCAGCTTAAATCGGAGCGGGAGACGAGGCACCGGGGAGCTGTTTTTT,CASSLNRSGRRGTGELFF
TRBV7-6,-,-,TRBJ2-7,TGTGCCAGCAGCTTAGACGGGTCTGGCTACGAGCAGTACTTC,CASSLDGSGYEQYF
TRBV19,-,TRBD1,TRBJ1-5,TGTGCCAGTAGTATCTGGGACAGGGCAAATCAGCCCCAGCATTTT,CASSIWDRANQPQHF
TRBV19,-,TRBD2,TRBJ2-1,TGTGCCAGTAGTATAGGGGGGACTAGTAGCGGCAGTGAGCAGTTCTTC,CASSIGGTSSGSEQFF